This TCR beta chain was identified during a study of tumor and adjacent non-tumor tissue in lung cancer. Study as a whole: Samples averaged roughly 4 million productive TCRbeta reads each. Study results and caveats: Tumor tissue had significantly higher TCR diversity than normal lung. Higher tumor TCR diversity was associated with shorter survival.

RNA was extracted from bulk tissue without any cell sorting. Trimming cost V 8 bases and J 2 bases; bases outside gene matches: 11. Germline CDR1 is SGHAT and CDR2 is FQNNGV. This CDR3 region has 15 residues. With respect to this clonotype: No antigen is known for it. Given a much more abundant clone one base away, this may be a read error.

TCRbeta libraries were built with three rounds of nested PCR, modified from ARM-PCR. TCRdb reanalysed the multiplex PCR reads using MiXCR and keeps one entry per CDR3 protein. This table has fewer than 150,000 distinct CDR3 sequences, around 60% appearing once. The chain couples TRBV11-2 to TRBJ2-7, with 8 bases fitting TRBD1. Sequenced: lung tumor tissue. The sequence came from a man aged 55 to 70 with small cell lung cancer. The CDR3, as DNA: TGTGCCAGCGGCTCGGGGACAGGCCGGACCTACGAGCAGTACTTC. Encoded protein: CASGSGTGRTYEQYF. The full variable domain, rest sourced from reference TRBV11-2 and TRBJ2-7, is EAGVAQSPRYKIIEKRQSVAFWCNPISGHATLYWYQQILGQGPKLLIQFQNNGVVDDSQLPKDRFSAERLKGVDSTLKIQPAKLEDSAVYLCASGSGTGRTYEQYFGPGTRLTVT.